This TCR beta chain stems from a study of technical replicates of blood from a handful of donors. The V end lost 4 bases, the J end lost 5 bases, and 17 bases lay between the germline ends. This CDR3 comprises 15 residues. CDR1 and CDR2 from the germline V gene are SGHVS and FQNEAQ. The table came from immunoSEQ multiplex PCR; TCRdb's copy has only in-frame clones and leaves some out. The data show 95,000 to 100,000 clones, approximately 96% seen once. Sequenced sample: T cells isolated from PBMCs. The rearrangement joins TRBV7-8 to TRBJ2-5, with D possibly matching TRBD2 (6 bases). The clonotype originates from a human donor in good health. In DNA, the CDR3 is TGTGCCAGCAGCTCCCGCGGGGAGGTAGAGGAGACCCAGTACTTC. Translated: CASSSRGEVEETQYF.